This is a list of T cell receptor beta chains from one sample in a study of blood T cell repertoires in COVID-19. The assay was immunoSEQ multiplex PCR, and TCRdb's table has in-frame clones only and misses some. This sample has a few hundred thousand clones, with around 90% found just once. Material: PBMCs or T cells enriched from blood (not recorded which). These receptors were taken from a woman between 18 and 30 years old who had recovered from COVID-19. The CDR3 runs from the conserved cysteine through the conserved F or W. A D gene is named only where the DNA matches it firmly. Clone sizes are given selectively: once, few, many, or a class where the clone is expanded.

clone_size: .; j_call: TRBJ2-7; d_call: .; v_call: TRBV2; cdr3_nt: TGTGCCAGCAGTGTTCTGGGACAGGAGCGGGACTACGAGCAGTACTTC; cdr3_aa: CASSVLGQERDYEQYF
clone_size: .; j_call: TRBJ1-2; d_call: TRBD1; v_call: TRBV5-4; cdr3_nt: TGTGCCAGCAGCCTAATGGGACAGAACTATGGCTACACCTTC; cdr3_aa: CASSLMGQNYGYTF
clone_size: .; j_call: TRBJ1-5; d_call: .; v_call: TRBV30; cdr3_nt: TGTGCCTGGAGTAGGGGAGGCTACAATCAGCCCCAGCATTTT; cdr3_aa: CAWSRGGYNQPQHF
clone_size: once; j_call: TRBJ2-1; d_call: TRBD2; v_call: TRBV6-5; cdr3_nt: TGTGCCAGCAGTTACTCGGAAGCGGGGGGGCTGAATGAGCAGTTCTTC; cdr3_aa: CASSYSEAGGLNEQFF
clone_size: .; j_call: TRBJ2-6; d_call: .; v_call: TRBV6-2/TRBV6-3; cdr3_nt: TGTGCCAGCAGTTATAGAGGGGCCAACGTCCTGACTTTC; cdr3_aa: CASSYRGANVLTF
clone_size: .; j_call: TRBJ1-5; d_call: TRBD1; v_call: TRBV27; cdr3_nt: TGTGCCAGCAGTTCCGGACAGGGGATTCAGCCCCAGCATTTT; cdr3_aa: CASSSGQGIQPQHF
clone_size: .; j_call: TRBJ1-1; d_call: TRBD1; v_call: TRBV7-2; cdr3_nt: TGTGCCAGCAGCTTCACAGGGGGGGTCACTGAAGCTTTCTTT; cdr3_aa: CASSFTGGVTEAFF
clone_size: .; j_call: TRBJ2-3; d_call: .; v_call: TRBV5-1; cdr3_nt: TGCGCCAGCAGCCACCTTCCGGGGACAGATACGCAGTATTTT; cdr3_aa: CASSHLPGTDTQYF
clone_size: once; j_call: TRBJ2-1; d_call: TRBD1; v_call: TRBV18; cdr3_nt: TGTGCCAGCTCACCTACCGGGACAGGGTCTATGAGGGAGCAGTTCTTC; cdr3_aa: CASSPTGTGSMREQFF
clone_size: .; j_call: TRBJ1-1; d_call: .; v_call: TRBV20-1; cdr3_nt: TGCAGTGCTAGTAGTCAGGGATTGATCATGAACACTGAAGCTTTCTTT; cdr3_aa: CSASSQGLIMNTEAFF
clone_size: .; j_call: TRBJ2-7; d_call: TRBD1; v_call: TRBV6-5; cdr3_nt: TGTGCCAGCAGCCGAACAGGGGGTCTCTACGAGCAGTACTTC; cdr3_aa: CASSRTGGLYEQYF
clone_size: .; j_call: TRBJ2-5; d_call: .; v_call: TRBV25-1; cdr3_nt: TGTGCCAGCAGTGAGCGCCCCCGTCAAGAGACCCAGTACTTC; cdr3_aa: CASSERPRQETQYF
clone_size: few; j_call: TRBJ1-1; d_call: .; v_call: TRBV7-9; cdr3_nt: TGTGCCAGCAGCATCGAGCGGTACACTGAAGCTTTCTTT; cdr3_aa: CASSIERYTEAFF
clone_size: .; j_call: TRBJ1-5; d_call: .; v_call: TRBV4-3; cdr3_nt: TGCGCCAGCAGCCAAGATCGCGGGGGGTATCAGCCCCAGCATTTT; cdr3_aa: CASSQDRGGYQPQHF
clone_size: .; j_call: TRBJ2-4; d_call: TRBD1; v_call: TRBV6-5; cdr3_nt: TGTGCCAGCAGCGGGACAGTGAAAAACATTCAGTACTTC; cdr3_aa: CASSGTVKNIQYF
clone_size: .; j_call: TRBJ2-1; d_call: .; v_call: TRBV5-4; cdr3_nt: TGTGCCAGCAGCTTGGGGGGGCCGGGCAATGAGCAGTTCTTC; cdr3_aa: CASSLGGPGNEQFF
clone_size: .; j_call: TRBJ2-2; d_call: TRBD1; v_call: TRBV27; cdr3_nt: TGTGCCAGCGGAGACAGGGTGTCCGGGGAGCTGTTTTTT; cdr3_aa: CASGDRVSGELFF
clone_size: .; j_call: TRBJ1-1; d_call: .; v_call: TRBV25-1; cdr3_nt: TGTGCCAGCAGTGAATTTTCAGAGAACACTGAAGCTTTCTTT; cdr3_aa: CASSEFSENTEAFF
clone_size: .; j_call: TRBJ1-4; d_call: .; v_call: TRBV24-1; cdr3_nt: TGTGCCACCAGTGCTCCAGGTTTCAATGAAAAACTGTTTTTT; cdr3_aa: CATSAPGFNEKLFF
clone_size: .; j_call: TRBJ1-2; d_call: .; v_call: TRBV7-9; cdr3_nt: TGTGCCAGCAGCCCTCCGGGGGACCTCTATGGCTACACCTTC; cdr3_aa: CASSPPGDLYGYTF
clone_size: .; j_call: TRBJ1-2; d_call: TRBD1; v_call: TRBV4-1; cdr3_nt: TGCGCCAGCAGCCAAGATTCCGGGACAGGGGCCTTCTACACCTTC; cdr3_aa: CASSQDSGTGAFYTF
clone_size: .; j_call: TRBJ2-3; d_call: .; v_call: TRBV30; cdr3_nt: TGTGCCTGGAGTGTACTGGGCAGGGTAGGGGATACGCAGTATTTT; cdr3_aa: CAWSVLGRVGDTQYF
clone_size: few; j_call: TRBJ2-5; d_call: TRBD1; v_call: TRBV5-1; cdr3_nt: TGCGCCAGCAGACGGACAGGCCAAGAGACCCAGTACTTC; cdr3_aa: CASRRTGQETQYF